The 21 T cell receptor beta chains below all came from one sample that was sequenced in a study of cytomegalovirus exposure and HLA in healthy donors. In the PCR, 60 Vbeta and 13 Jbeta primers were used. Sequenced by immunoSEQ multiplex PCR; TCRdb stores in-frame clones only, minus some. The table lists roughly 81,000 clones, around 79% of them singletons, with 2% to 2.5% in the top ten. Sample: PBMCs. The receptors were sampled from a man aged 30 to 45 in good health and CMV-seronegative.

As for this clone: Germline is not matched at one junction end, which may reflect a read error. The chain links TRBV25-1 to TRBJ2-3, with 11 positions matching TRBD1. The V gene's germline CDR1 is MGHDK and CDR2 SYGVNS. This CDR3 has 15 residues. CDR3 region: CTSSLGQGGTDTQYF. DNA for the CDR3: TGTACCAGCAGTCTGGGACAGGGGGGCACAGATACGCAGTATTTT. The entire variable domain, with the rest obtained from reference TRBV25-1 and TRBJ2-3, is as follows: EADIYQTPRYLVIGTGKKITLECSQTMGHDKMYWYQQDPGMELHLIHYSYGVNSTEKGDLSSESTVSRIRTEHFPLTLESARPSHTSQYLCTSSLGQGGTDTQYFGPGTRLTVL.

The table lists this clone with a count of one. The V and J genes are TRBV7-2 and TRBJ2-1; 15 bases map to TRBD2. There are 16 residues in the CDR3. Germline assignment: CDR1 SGHTA and CDR2 FQGNSA. V shed 3 bases, J shed 7 bases, and the junction held 4 bases outside the gene matches. The CDR3 nucleotides are TGTGCCAGCAGCTTTAGGACTAGCGGGAGGGTTAATGAGCAGTTCTTC. Translating it yields CASSFRTSGRVNEQFF.

The chain joins TRBV7-9 to TRBJ2-7; tentative D call: TRBD1 (6 bases). V lost 1 base, J lost 4 bases, and 14 bases lay in between. In germline, CDR1 is SEHNR, CDR2 FQNEAQ (reference sequence). CDR3 length: 15 residues. The CDR3: CASSLEGARGYEQYF. The CDR3, as DNA: TGTGCCAGCAGCTTAGAAGGTGCCAGGGGATACGAGCAGTACTTC.

The V gene is TRBV6-6, the J gene TRBJ1-1, with TRBD1 identical over 8 bases. The CDR3 runs 12 residues. V dropped 2 bases and J dropped 8; count of bases not matched to a gene: 1. Germline assignment: CDR1 MNHNY and CDR2 SVGAGI (reference sequence). The CDR3 loop is CASSYDRGEAFF. The CDR3 coding sequence is TGTGCCAGCAGTTACGACAGGGGAGAAGCTTTCTTT.

About this clone: The junction shows a germline mismatch at one end, possibly a read error. The CDR3 protein is CASREGQAGANVLTF. The CDR3 DNA is TGTGCCAGCAGGGAAGGACAGGCTGGGGCCAACGTCCTGACTTTC. The chain has TRBV2 and TRBJ2-6, with 7 bases aligning to TRBD1. Per germline, CDR1 SNHLY and CDR2 FYNNEI. This CDR3 region has 15 residues.

The rearrangement uses TRBV28 and TRBJ1-2, with 12 bases fitting TRBD1. V lost 5 bases, J lost 8 bases, and 6 bases stayed unmatched. CDR1 is MDHEN and CDR2 is SYDVKM in the germline V gene. The CDR3 sequence is 14 residues long. The CDR3 DNA reads as TGTGCCAGCAGTCCGGGACAGGGGGCTGAAGGCTACACCTTC. It yields the protein CASSPGQGAEGYTF.

This clone was observed once. V gene TRBV19 combines with J gene TRBJ1-2, with 9 bases lining up with TRBD1. V lost 10 bases and J lost 8; bases outside the gene matches: 5. Germline assignment: CDR1 LNHDA and CDR2 SQIVND (reference sequence). CDR3 length: 11 amino acids. Here the CDR3 DNA reads TGTGCCACTACAGGGGGCGGCGGCTACACCTTC. Protein: CATTGGGGYTF. The full variable domain, its missing parts supplied by reference TRBV19 and TRBJ1-2, is DGGITQSPKYLFRKEGQNVTLSCEQNLNHDAMYWYRQDPGQGLRLIYYSQIVNDFQKGDIAEGYSVSREKKESFPLTVTSAQKNPTAFYLCATTGGGGYTFGSGTRLTVV.

The V call is TRBV28, the J call TRBJ2-5; no definite D call. Near its end, the DNA agrees better with TRBJ2-7, so the J call may be wrong. From germline, CDR1 is MDHEN and CDR2 SYDVKM. The CDR3 length is 14 residues. As DNA, the CDR3 is TGTGCCAGCAATTCAAACTCCTTCCCCTACGAGCAGTACTTC. It yields the protein CASNSNSFPYEQYF.

CDR3 protein: CASRGGRDTGELFF. The CDR3, as DNA: TGTGCCAGCAGAGGGGGCCGGGACACCGGGGAGCTGTTTTTT. This rearrangement joins TRBV6-5 to TRBJ2-2, with 7 bases identical to TRBD1. CDR3 length equals 14 residues. The germline V gene encodes CDR1 MNHEY and CDR2 SVGAGI. V dropped 6 bases and J dropped 3; count of bases not matched to a gene: 4.

This chain connects TRBV28 to TRBJ1-4; maybe TRBD1 (5 bases). CDR1 is MDHEN, CDR2 SYDVKM, per germline. V was clipped by 4 bases and J by 17 bases, with 23 bases between them. There are 14 residues in the CDR3. The CDR3 region has the DNA TGTGCCAGCAGTTCTACGCTTCTGGGCGGGGGAAGTTTTTTT. It is translated as CASSSTLLGGGSFF.

The CDR3 spells CASSQTSFEQFF. The CDR3 bases are TGTGCCAGCAGCCAGACTAGCTTTGAGCAGTTCTTC. The chain links TRBV9 to TRBJ2-1, with 7 bases that match TRBD2. CDR1 SGDLS and CDR2 YYNGEE come from the germline V gene. The CDR3 is 12 residues long. The J segment lost 9 bases and the V segment lost 4 bases, leaving 4 bases of the junction unmatched.

This clone was recorded a few times. This chain connects TRBV9 to TRBJ1-1; maybe TRBD1 (6 bases). Germline loops: CDR1 SGDLS, CDR2 YYNGEE. This CDR3 has 14 amino acids. Trimming removed 4 bases from V and 6 bases from J, with 16 bases in between. In DNA, the CDR3 is TGTGCCAGCAGCAGACACAGGGAGACCCCTGAAGCTTTCTTT. Protein: CASSRHRETPEAFF.

The CDR3 DNA sequence: TGTGCCAGCAGCTCGGCGGGCGTCGAGCAGTACTTC. Protein product: CASSSAGVEQYF. V is TRBV11-1 and J is TRBJ2-7, with D tentatively TRBD2 (5 bases). V dropped 4 bases and J dropped 6 bases, with 10 bases sitting between them. Germline V CDR1 and CDR2: SGHAT, FQDESV (reference sequence). The CDR3 is 12 amino acids.

The chain uses TRBV4-1 and TRBJ1-1, with 9 bases aligning to TRBD1. The CDR3 loop spans 16 amino acids. With 4 bases clipped from V and 0 bases from J, the junction kept 6 bases outside the gene matches. From germline, CDR1 is MGHRA and CDR2 YSYEKL. In DNA, the CDR3 is TGCGCCAGCAGCCTCGAACAGGGGGCGTTGAACACTGAAGCTTTCTTT. It codes for CASSLEQGALNTEAFF.

The chain carries TRBV27 and TRBJ2-7, with 12 bases matching TRBD2. The J segment lost 5 bases and the V segment lost 3 bases, leaving 5 bases of the junction unmatched. Germline values: CDR1 MNHEY, CDR2 SMNVEV (reference sequence). This CDR3 has 15 amino acids. The CDR3 DNA sequence: TGTGCCAGCAGTTTTCGACTAGCGGGGGTCCACGAGCAGTACTTC. Its translation is CASSFRLAGVHEQYF.

The chain uses TRBV5-4 and TRBJ1-2, with TRBD1 matching over 9 bases. This CDR3 is built from 17 residues. CDR1 is SGHNT and CDR2 is YYREEE in the germline V gene (reference sequence). The V gene end was trimmed by 4 bases and the J gene end by 2 bases; junction bases not matched to a gene: 12. CDR3 in amino acids: CASSPGQGTGVNYGYTF. The CDR3 bases are TGTGCCAGCAGCCCGGGACAGGGAACAGGTGTGAACTATGGCTACACCTTC.

The rearrangement uses TRBV30 and TRBJ2-3; D may be TRBD1 (5 bases). Germline lookup yields CDR1 GTSNPN and CDR2 SVGIG (reference sequence). The V and J ends lost 0 bases and 4 bases respectively, with 5 bases between them. The CDR3 spans 12 residues. CDR3 nucleotide sequence: TGTGCCTGGAGTGTACAGGCAGATACGCAGTATTTT. Amino acid sequence: CAWSVQADTQYF.

J is TRBJ1-1 and V is TRBV29-1; possible D gene TRBD1, 6 bases. Trimming removed 4 bases at V and 0 bases at J, with 12 bases between. The CDR3 runs 14 residues. Per the germline V gene, CDR1 is SQVTM and CDR2 is ANQGSEA. DNA for the CDR3: TGCAGCGTTGTACGAGGGGGGGTGAACACTGAAGCTTTCTTT. As protein: CSVVRGGVNTEAFF.

J is TRBJ2-7 and V is TRBV9, with 8 bases identical to TRBD2. The CDR3 is 14 residues long. Per the germline V gene, CDR1 is SGDLS and CDR2 is YYNGEE. V lost 0 bases and J lost 7; bases outside the gene matches: 6. CDR3 residues: CASSVGLASREQYF. CDR3 sequence (DNA): TGTGCCAGCAGCGTAGGACTAGCGTCGAGGGAGCAGTACTTC.

This clone was seen a handful of times. This rearrangement joins TRBV4-1 to TRBJ1-1; D unclear. Germline assignment: CDR1 MGHRA and CDR2 YSYEKL. The V end lost 1 base, the J end lost 3 bases, and 15 bases lay between the germline ends. This CDR3 contains 16 residues. Here the CDR3 reads CASSQVEGGDYTEAFF. CDR3 bases: TGCGCCAGCAGCCAAGTCGAGGGCGGCGATTACACTGAAGCTTTCTTT.

The CDR3 spells CAWRQKPGLARETQYF. The CDR3 DNA reads TGTGCCTGGAGGCAAAAGCCGGGACTAGCGCGAGAGACCCAGTACTTC. V is TRBV30 and J is TRBJ2-5; 10 bases agree with TRBD2. The J segment lost 4 bases and the V segment lost 3 bases, leaving 11 bases of the junction unmatched. The germline V gene has CDR1 GTSNPN and CDR2 SVGIG (reference sequence). There are 16 residues in the CDR3.